This T cell receptor (beta chain) is drawn from a study of blood T cells in healthy people across ages. In the case of this clonotype: The junction does not match germline at one end; this may be a read error.

Germline CDR1 reads MDHEN; CDR2 reads SYDVKM. The CDR3 length is 18 residues. For the second PCR, which ran for about 7 to 11 cycles, a sample-barcoded 5' primer and a J-beta primer mix were used. Each TCR beta cDNA got a 12-nucleotide random molecular identifier. In TCRdb, the 5' RACE reads were re-called with MiXCR into one record per CDR3 protein. The table has roughly 410,000 distinct CDR3 sequences, about 49% seen once. The sequencing sample was made of blood. The chain carries TRBV28 and TRBJ2-3, with 9 nucleotides matching TRBD2. The receptor was isolated from a man aged 55-75 years in good health. The CDR3 loop is CASSYPLRSGSRAETQYF. The CDR3 DNA reads as TGTGCCAGCAGTTACCCCCTCCGTAGCGGGAGTAGGGCAGAGACGCAGTATTTT.